This paragraph covers one T cell receptor (beta chain) sequence. V lost 0 bases, J lost 3 bases, and 3 bases lay in between. This CDR3 is 12 amino acids long. The germline V gene encodes CDR1 SGHAT and CDR2 FQNNGV. The primer mix had 60 Vbeta and 13 Jbeta primers. Some clones are missing from TCRdb's copy, which holds only in-frame ones; the method was immunoSEQ multiplex PCR. The sample includes fewer than 200,000 clones, around 80% of them seen just once. The data are from a study of cytomegalovirus exposure and HLA in healthy donors. The origin of this receptor is a woman aged 45-65 years in good health and CMV-seropositive. The chain links TRBV11-2 to TRBJ2-7; D unclear. Material: PBMCs. The CDR3 loop is CASSLDNYEQYF. CDR3 sequence (DNA): TGTGCCAGCAGCTTAGATAACTACGAGCAGTACTTC.